This T cell receptor (beta chain) was obtained from a study of response to subunit inactivated influenza vaccine. In germline, CDR1 is SQVTM, CDR2 ANQGSEA. The CDR3 covers 12 residues. The V end lost 4 bases, the J end lost 1 base, and 8 bases lay between the germline ends. TCRdb fed the RT-PCR reads into MiXCR, producing one record per CDR3 protein. The repertoire holds 700,000 to 800,000 distinct CDR3 sequences, 15% to 20% seen once, with roughly a tenth in the top ten. Comment on this clonotype: As yet, its antigen is unknown.

General study findings and limits: T cells newly recruited by each seasonal influenza vaccination are few, the authors suggested.

The source was PBMCs from blood, collected approximately 5 days after vaccination. The sequence was obtained from a man aged 45-65 years who received an inactivated influenza vaccine. The chain joins TRBV29-1 to TRBJ2-7, with D uncertain. The CDR3 region has the DNA TGCAGCGTTGTTTTACTGTCCTACGAGCAGTACTTC. Encoded protein: CSVVLLSYEQYF.